Each of the 10 T cell receptor beta chains below was sequenced from the same sample in a study of human CD4 T cells and Enterobacteriaceae. Profiling relied on immunoSEQ multiplex PCR, and the TCRdb table lists in-frame clones only, not all of them. The sample contains 27,000 or so clones, roughly 80% of which appear only once. Sorting took every CD4+ cell except CD45RA+CCR7+CD95- naive cells, reaching over 98% purity. The sample comprised memory CD4+ T cells from blood. These receptors all come from a human donor in good health.

The chain combines TRBV4-1 with TRBJ2-5; D might be TRBD1 or TRBD2, each matching 5 bases. Germline assignment: CDR1 MGHRA and CDR2 YSYEKL. This CDR3 region has 15 residues. V was pared by 4 bases and J by 6 bases, with 18 bases between. The CDR3: CASSPRIPGPKTQYF. CDR3 nucleotides: TGCGCCAGCAGCCCTCGGATACCGGGACCCAAGACCCAGTACTTC.

The chain links TRBV7-7 to TRBJ2-5; 7 nucleotides agree with TRBD1. Trimming at V came to 5 bases and at J to 11 bases, leaving 11 bases not matched to a gene. Germline-derived CDR1 and CDR2 are SSHAT and FNYEAQ (reference sequence). This CDR3 spans 13 amino acids. CDR3 sequence (DNA): TGTGCCAGCAGCCCGACGGGGACAGCGCAGCAGTACTTC. This translates into CASSPTGTAQQYF.

This rearrangement joins TRBV29-1 to TRBJ2-1; D is unclear. The CDR3 extends over 13 amino acids. Trimming stripped 5 bases from V and 4 bases from J, with 12 bases between. From germline, CDR1 is SQVTM and CDR2 ANQGSEA. The CDR3 loop reads CSVHSGNYNEQFF. As DNA, the CDR3 is TGCAGCGTTCACTCAGGAAATTACAATGAGCAGTTCTTC.

A note on this clone: The identical CDR3 is also encoded by other nucleotide sequences in the sample. This chain links TRBV5-5 with TRBJ2-5; maybe TRBD1 (6 bases). In germline, CDR1 is SGHKS, CDR2 YYEKEE (reference sequence). The V and J ends lost 1 base and 5 bases respectively, with 9 bases between them. The length of the CDR3 is 13 residues. The CDR3 DNA reads TGTGCCAGCAGCTTGACAGGGTCGGAGACCCAGTACTTC. This translates into CASSLTGSETQYF.

CDR3 in DNA: TGTGCCTGGTCGGGCGGGCGGACCCAGCATTTT. It yields the protein CAWSGGRTQHF. The chain couples TRBV30 to TRBJ1-5; D remains ambiguous. Germline V gene lookup returns CDR1 GTSNPN and CDR2 SVGIG (reference sequence). Deletions cut 5 bases from V and 11 bases from J, with 13 bases between. The CDR3 runs to 11 residues.

The V and J genes are TRBV27 and TRBJ2-2; D is perhaps TRBD1 (5 bases). The V end was cut by 8 bases, the J end by 6 bases, with 16 bases between. Germline CDR1 MNHEY, CDR2 SMNVEV (reference sequence). The CDR3 spans 14 residues. DNA for the CDR3: TGTGCCAGCGCGTTGACAGTAAGATCCGGGGAGCTGTTTTTT. This gives the protein CASALTVRSGELFF.

The chain joins TRBV5-1 to TRBJ2-1, with D perhaps assigned TRBD1 or TRBD2 (5 bases each). This CDR3 comprises 14 residues. From germline, CDR1 is SGHRS and CDR2 YFSETQ. The V end was cut by 5 bases, the J end by 0 bases, with 9 bases between. CDR3 sequence: CASSEGYSYNEQFF. As DNA, the CDR3 is TGCGCCAGCAGTGAGGGGTACTCCTACAATGAGCAGTTCTTC.

J is TRBJ1-3 and V is TRBV30; 9 nucleotides line up with TRBD1. Per germline, CDR1 GTSNPN and CDR2 SVGIG (reference sequence). The CDR3 contains 14 residues. V shed 2 bases, J shed 4 bases, and the junction held 3 bases outside the gene matches. The CDR3 sequence is CAWSRGTGGNTIYF. DNA for the CDR3: TGTGCCTGGAGTAGGGGGACAGGGGGAAACACCATATATTTT. The variable domain in full, with the rest retrieved from reference TRBV30 and TRBJ1-3, is SQTIHQWPATLVQPVGSPLSLECTVEGTSNPNLYWYRQAAGRGLQLLFYSVGIGQISSEVPQNLSASRPQDRQFILSSKKLLLSDSGFYLCAWSRGTGGNTIYFGEGSWLTVV.

The chain joins TRBV27 to TRBJ1-2; a weak D match, TRBD1 (6 bases). From germline, CDR1 is MNHEY and CDR2 SMNVEV (reference sequence). V was cut by 6 bases and J by 8 bases, with 25 bases left in between. This CDR3 region has 16 residues. DNA for the CDR3: TGTGCCAGCAGGGCGACATTCAGGGGTCGGTGGGAGGGCTACACCTTC. This gives the protein CASRATFRGRWEGYTF.

J is TRBJ1-5 and V is TRBV7-2; a possible D gene is TRBD1 (5 bases). Trimming removed 2 bases from V and 3 bases from J, with 11 bases in between. The CDR3 spans 15 residues. Germline loops: CDR1 SGHTA, CDR2 FQGNSA. CDR3 DNA: TGTGCCAGCAGCTTATTCGACAGTTACAATCAGCCCCAGCATTTT. Its protein is CASSLFDSYNQPQHF.